These T cell receptor beta chains were read from a single sample in a study of cytomegalovirus exposure and HLA in healthy donors. Assay: immunoSEQ multiplex PCR; the TCRdb copy retains only in-frame clones and omits some. The sample consists of over 120,000 clones, 85% to 90% of them appearing once. Source material: PBMCs. All receptors derive from a woman under 40 in good health and CMV-seropositive. The CDR3 runs from the conserved cysteine through the conserved F or W. D genes are given only for firm matches. Size is omitted from some rows. Given values are once, few, many or a class for expanded clones.

.	TRBD1	TRBV18	TRBJ1-2	TGTGCCAGCTCAGGACAGGGGGCATTTTGGGATGGCTACACCTTC	CASSGQGAFWDGYTF
few	TRBD1	TRBV6-1	TRBJ1-1	TGTGCCAGCAGTACCGGGACAGGCAACACTGAAGCTTTCTTT	CASSTGTGNTEAFF
once	.	TRBV4-2	TRBJ2-1	TGTGCCAGCAGCCAAGAAAGGGGGGAGCAGTTCTTC	CASSQERGEQFF
.	.	TRBV7-2	TRBJ1-2	TGTGCCAGCAGCTTACGGAGCTATGGCTACACCTTC	CASSLRSYGYTF
.	.	TRBV20-1	TRBJ1-2	TGCAGTGGGTCAGGGGCCTATGGCTACACCTTC	CSGSGAYGYTF
.	.	TRBV5-5	TRBJ2-1	TGTGCCAGCAGCTTCCGACTAGTAGGCTCCTACAATGAGCAGTTCTTC	CASSFRLVGSYNEQFF
.	.	TRBV28	TRBJ2-7	TGTGCCAGCAGTCTACGACAGAGACTGGAAGAGCAGTACTTC	CASSLRQRLEEQYF
.	TRBD1	TRBV5-1	TRBJ2-2	TGCGCCAGCAGCCTAAACAGGGGCGTTCTCGTCAACGGGGAGCTGTTTTTT	CASSLNRGVLVNGELFF
.	.	TRBV27	TRBJ1-3	TGTGCCAGCAGTTCTTACTCTGGAAACACCATATATTTT	CASSSYSGNTIYF
.	TRBD1	TRBV5-1	TRBJ1-6	TGCGCCAGCAGCTCACCGGGACAGGGGGATTCACCCCTCCACTTT	CASSSPGQGDSPLHF
.	.	TRBV4-1	TRBJ2-7	TGCGCCAGCAGCCCCGGGGGACTTCACGAGCAGTACTTC	CASSPGGLHEQYF
few	.	TRBV9	TRBJ2-7	TGTGCCAGCAGCCCCAAGTGGGGCGGCAGCTCCTACGAGCAGTACTTC	CASSPKWGGSSYEQYF
.	TRBD1	TRBV5-1	TRBJ2-3	TGCGCCAGCAGCGACCGGACAGGGAGCACAGATACGCAGTATTTT	CASSDRTGSTDTQYF
.	.	TRBV27	TRBJ2-2	TGTGCCAGCAGTTTGAGGTTACTTAACACCGGGGAGCTGTTTTTT	CASSLRLLNTGELFF
.	TRBD2	TRBV27	TRBJ2-1	TGTGCCACCACCCCCTCACTAGCGTCGAACAATGAGCAGTTCTTC	CATTPSLASNNEQFF
.	TRBD2	TRBV9	TRBJ2-1	TGTGCCAGCAGCGTAGGATATGGGACTAGCGGGAGCAATGAGCAGTTCTTC	CASSVGYGTSGSNEQFF
.	.	TRBV29-1	TRBJ2-7	TGCAGCGTTGAAGTCCCTTCAAGCGGTCGCCATTACGAGCAGTACTTC	CSVEVPSSGRHYEQYF
.	TRBD2	TRBV29-1	TRBJ2-7	TGCAGCGTGGAAGTACGGGGTCGGGGGGTAGAGGAGCAGTACTTC	CSVEVRGRGVEEQYF
.	.	TRBV16	TRBJ1-2	TGTGCCAGCAGCCAATCGGTTTTATCCTACTTC	CASSQSVLSYF
.	.	TRBV5-6	TRBJ2-7	TGTGCCAGCAGCTTAAATGACAGGTGGGGCTTCTACGAGCAGTACTTC	CASSLNDRWGFYEQYF
.	TRBD1	TRBV25-1	TRBJ2-1	TGTGCCAGCAGTGTTCTGGGACAGGGGGCGCTGGATGAGCAGTTCTTC	CASSVLGQGALDEQFF
.	.	TRBV4-1	TRBJ1-2	TGCGCCAGCAGCCAAACCCCAGGGTTGGATGGCTACACCTTC	CASSQTPGLDGYTF
.	.	TRBV9	TRBJ1-2	TGTGCCAGCAGCGTAGACGGGGGGCGCGGAGGAGAGAATGGCTACACCTTC	CASSVDGGRGGENGYTF
.	.	TRBV4-1	TRBJ1-6	TGCGCCAGCAGCCAGTCAAGGAGCTCCTATAATTCACCCCTCCACTTT	CASSQSRSSYNSPLHF
.	.	TRBV6-5	TRBJ1-5	TGTGCCAGTAGACAGGGCAATCAGCCCCAGCATTTT	CASRQGNQPQHF
.	.	TRBV6-5	TRBJ1-2	TGTGCCAGCAGTTACGGCTCAGGGAACTATGGCTACACCTTC	CASSYGSGNYGYTF
.	TRBD1	TRBV7-2	TRBJ1-2	TGTGCCAGCAGCTCATGGGACAGATCCCATGGCTACACCTTC	CASSSWDRSHGYTF
.	.	TRBV5-6	TRBJ1-2	TGTGCCAGCAGCTTGAAGGGGGTGGGTGGCTACACCTTC	CASSLKGVGGYTF
.	.	TRBV28	TRBJ2-2	TGTGCCACCTCCCCCGTGGGATCCGGGGCCGGGGAGCTGTTTTTT	CATSPVGSGAGELFF
.	.	TRBV20-1	TRBJ2-7	TGCAGTGCTAGAGGGCCTGCGGGGCAGTACTTC	CSARGPAGQYF
.	TRBD1	TRBV9	TRBJ2-7	TGTGCCAGCAAAGGAGGACAGGGGGAATCCTACGAGCAGTACTTC	CASKGGQGESYEQYF
.	.	TRBV5-6	TRBJ1-2	TGTGCCAGCAGCCCCGGGACACTGCCTGGCTACACCTTC	CASSPGTLPGYTF
once	.	TRBV29-1	TRBJ1-3	TGCAGCGTTGTCCCGAGCGGTGGAAACACCATATATTTT	CSVVPSGGNTIYF
.	.	TRBV28	TRBJ1-5	TGTGCCAGCAGGGGGCTCGTCATACAGCCCCAGCATTTT	CASRGLVIQPQHF
.	TRBD1	TRBV27	TRBJ2-2	TGTGCCAGCAGTTTATACCGGACAGGTCTTGGCACCGGGGAGCTGTTTTTT	CASSLYRTGLGTGELFF
few	.	TRBV5-1	TRBJ1-2	TGCGCCAGCAGCCCCATGTGGGGCGCCTATGGCTACACCTTC	CASSPMWGAYGYTF
.	TRBD1	TRBV5-1	TRBJ2-1	TGCGCCAGCAGCTTGGCCCCAGCCCGTGGGGACAGGCCTTCCTACAATGAGCAGTTCTTC	CASSLAPARGDRPSYNEQFF
.	.	TRBV10-3	TRBJ2-7	TGTGCCATCAGTGACAGCGGACCCCACGCCTACGAGCAGTACTTC	CAISDSGPHAYEQYF
.	.	TRBV7-2	TRBJ2-5	TGTGCCAGCAGCTTAAGCTTAGAGACCCAGTACTTC	CASSLSLETQYF
.	.	TRBV5-1	TRBJ2-3	TGCGCCAGCAGCAGTCCTTCGGCGGGATTGACAGATACGCAGTATTTT	CASSSPSAGLTDTQYF
.	.	TRBV28	TRBJ1-1	TGTGCCAGCAATTTTGGGGGGGTTCTGACTGAAGCTTTCTTT	CASNFGGVLTEAFF
few	.	TRBV2	TRBJ2-1	TGTGCCAGCGAGACGATGCGGGGCGTTGGTGAGCAGTTCTTC	CASETMRGVGEQFF
.	TRBD2	TRBV10-1	TRBJ2-1	TGCGCCAGCAGTGAGGACGCGGGGGGTGTCAATGAGCAGTTCTTC	CASSEDAGGVNEQFF
.	TRBD1	TRBV2	TRBJ2-1	TGTGCCAGCAGTGCCGAGAGGGGGCGAGAGCAGTTCTTC	CASSAERGREQFF
.	TRBD1	TRBV5-5	TRBJ2-3	TGTGCCAGCAGCATAAGGACAGGGATGGGCACAGATACGCAGTATTTT	CASSIRTGMGTDTQYF
.	.	TRBV7-8	TRBJ2-7	TGTGCCAGCAGCTTGGTGAGCGGCTTTAGCTCCTACGAGCAGTACTTC	CASSLVSGFSSYEQYF
.	.	TRBV29-1	TRBJ1-2	TGCAGCGCCGAGACAGAGCCTAACTATGGCTACACCTTC	CSAETEPNYGYTF
once	.	TRBV6-1	TRBJ2-7	TGTGCCAGCAGTGAAGTATATGGAGGCAGGGGCTACGAGCAGTACTTC	CASSEVYGGRGYEQYF
.	TRBD1	TRBV5-1	TRBJ2-3	TGCGCCAGCAGCTTTGGGACAGGGGTCGTATGGACAGATACGCAGTATTTT	CASSFGTGVVWTDTQYF
.	TRBD2	TRBV29-1	TRBJ2-3	TGCAGCGTGACTAGCGGGGGGTCTTTCCGCACAGATACGCAGTATTTT	CSVTSGGSFRTDTQYF
.	TRBD1	TRBV18	TRBJ2-3	TGTGCCAGCTCACCGCAGGGGACAGGGGGCGCAGATACGCAGTATTTT	CASSPQGTGGADTQYF
few	TRBD1	TRBV5-4	TRBJ1-6	TGTGCCAGCAGAGGAGGACAGGGGCCCTATAATTCACCCCTCCACTTT	CASRGGQGPYNSPLHF
.	.	TRBV29-1	TRBJ2-5	TGCAGCGTTGGAGACACAGCGACCCAGTACTTC	CSVGDTATQYF
once	.	TRBV2	TRBJ1-1	TGTGCCAGCAGCTGGAAAGGACTGGGATCCACTGAAGCTTTCTTT	CASSWKGLGSTEAFF